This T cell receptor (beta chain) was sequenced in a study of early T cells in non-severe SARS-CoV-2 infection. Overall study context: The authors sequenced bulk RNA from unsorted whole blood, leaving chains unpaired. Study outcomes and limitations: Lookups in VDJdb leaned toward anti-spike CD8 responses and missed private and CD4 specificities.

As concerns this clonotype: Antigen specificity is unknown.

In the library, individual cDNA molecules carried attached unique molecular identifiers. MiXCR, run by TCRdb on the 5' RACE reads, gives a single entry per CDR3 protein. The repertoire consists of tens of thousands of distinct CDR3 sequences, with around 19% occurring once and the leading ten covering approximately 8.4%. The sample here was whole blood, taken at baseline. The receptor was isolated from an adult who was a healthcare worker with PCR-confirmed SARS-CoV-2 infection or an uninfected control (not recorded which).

The CDR3 loop reads CASSTGTGNSYEQYF. CDR3 coding DNA: TGTGCCAGCAGCACAGGGACAGGGAACTCCTACGAGCAGTACTTC. The chain links TRBV9 to TRBJ2-7; 9 bases are a match to TRBD1. The CDR3 has 15 residues. Unmatched junction bases numbered 5, after V lost 4 bases and J lost 0 bases. Germline V gene sequence: CDR1 SGDLS, CDR2 YYNGEE.